The T cell receptor beta chain described here comes from a study of cytomegalovirus exposure and HLA in healthy donors. Germline assignment: CDR1 MNHNS and CDR2 SASEGT. V was trimmed by 7 bases and J by 6 bases, leaving 10 bases between them. The length of the CDR3 is 12 residues. Use of 60 Vbeta and 13 Jbeta primers characterized the PCR. The assay was immunoSEQ multiplex PCR, and TCRdb's table has in-frame clones only and misses some. The data hold fewer than 110,000 clones, with over 75% observed a single time. The clonotype was recovered from a male donor in good health and CMV-seronegative. The V call is TRBV6-1, the J call TRBJ1-5; no reliable D call. Sequencing was carried out using PBMCs. The CDR3 DNA follows: TGTGCCAGCACACGGACTGTTCAGCCCCAGCATTTT. Translation: CASTRTVQPQHF.